This T cell receptor beta chain is drawn from a study of T cells after yellow fever vaccination. Across the whole study: It was SMART-Seq v4 Ultra Low Input that prepared the fractions with low cell numbers.

As TCR cDNA was made by 5'RACE template switching, a universal primer site and UMIs were added. TCRdb itself ran the 5' RACE reads through MiXCR, one entry per CDR3 protein. The sample lists some 290,000 distinct CDR3 sequences, approximately 11% occurring once. In regard to this clonotype: Its target is unknown.

Study-level points and caveats: Most clones from primary vaccination resurfaced after the booster (96% CD4, over 85% CD8). CD4 and CD8 compartments shared a small share of clonotypes, likely from convergent recombination.

The TCR originated in a man younger than 35 who received the YFV17D yellow fever vaccine. Material: CD4+ T cells sorted from PBMCs, obtained 45 days after the yellow fever booster vaccination.

The CDR3 here is CASSLGEAPVNEQFF. The CDR3 DNA follows: TGCGCCAGCAGCTTGGGTGAGGCACCGGTCAATGAGCAGTTCTTC. The V gene is TRBV5-1, the J gene TRBJ2-1, with unresolved D. The CDR3 consists of 15 residues. The V gene lost 0 bases and the J gene lost 6 bases, with 13 bases spanning the gap. Germline CDR1 SGHRS, CDR2 YFSETQ.